This entry concerns a single T cell receptor beta chain. The data were obtained in a study of T cells in tuberculosis. Time point given: new active TB diagnosis, blood taken before or within 7 days of starting treatment. This CDR3 has 17 residues. V trimming: 3 bases; J trimming: 3 bases; junction bases outside the gene matches: 13. Germline-derived CDR1 and CDR2 are MNHEY and SMNVEV (reference sequence). Some clones are missing from TCRdb's copy, which holds only in-frame ones; the method was immunoSEQ multiplex PCR. This sample yields approximately 49,000 clones, of which about 96% are seen a single time; more than 1.4% belongs to the top ten.

The sample here was PBMCs, taken at tuberculosis diagnosis. The rearrangement uses TRBV27 and TRBJ2-7; 8 nucleotides align to TRBD1. The origin of this receptor is an adult with tuberculosis. CDR3 region: CASSFLKTGEPVYEQYF. CDR3 nucleotide sequence: TGTGCCAGCAGTTTCCTTAAGACAGGGGAGCCGGTCTACGAGCAGTACTTC.